This TCR beta chain was obtained from a study of control samples from healthy donors and cancer patients. This clone has only one observation. Libraries were prepared by immunoSEQ multiplex PCR; TCRdb keeps only in-frame clonotypes and omits some of them. In the table there are roughly 84,000 clones, 91% of which are singletons. Sequencing input: blood. This sequence originates from a man between 50 and 59 years old in good health.

CDR3: CASSLGWAATDTQYF. DNA for the CDR3: TGCGCCAGCAGCTTGGGGTGGGCAGCCACAGATACGCAGTATTTT. The rearrangement uses TRBV5-1 and TRBJ2-3, with D hard to call. Germline-derived CDR1 and CDR2 are SGHRS and YFSETQ. The V end was cut by 0 bases, the J end by 2 bases, with 10 bases between. The CDR3 covers 15 residues.